This T cell receptor (beta chain) was sequenced for a study of OX40 agonist ivuxolimab in advanced cancers. Trimming removed 0 bases at V and 10 bases at J, with 21 bases between. The CDR3 length is 16 residues. In germline, CDR1 is LNHNV, CDR2 YYDKDF (reference sequence). Autoimmune disease history or systemic immunosuppression disqualified patients. Note on this clone: Its antigen is unidentified.

Assay used: immunoSEQ multiplex PCR; TCRdb lists only in-frame clones, some missing. This sample has nearly 25,000 clones, with 65% to 80% found just once. Study-level points and caveats: Low normalized T-cell clonal expansion was additionally recorded for some nonresponders.

This receptor was identified in an adult with an advanced solid tumor such as melanoma, head and neck, liver or kidney cancer. The sequenced sample was CD4+ or CD8+ T cells sorted from blood, obtained in a trial of the OX40 agonist ivuxolimab. This chain connects TRBV15 to TRBJ1-1, with D tentatively TRBD1 (5 bases). The CDR3 sequence: CATSRELLGEGQGAFF. CDR3 DNA: TGTGCCACCAGCAGAGAACTTCTCGGGGAGGGCCAGGGAGCTTTCTTT.